One and the same sample provided the 26 T cell receptor beta chains below, sequenced in a study of T-cell memory formation after mild COVID-19. TCRdb redid the calling of the 5' RACE reads with MiXCR, one entry per CDR3 protein. The data show around 180,000 distinct CDR3 sequences, more than 15% seen once. Sequencing was done on a sample of PBMCs or a T cell subset sorted from them (not recorded which). These receptors were taken from an adult woman who had mild COVID-19 (a few samples of this study predate the infection). Cell type and time point are not known.

The CDR3 DNA is TGTGCCAGCAGCCCAACCCCCCCGAAAGAGACCCAGTACTTC. This gives the protein CASSPTPPKETQYF. This chain uses TRBV12-3 or TRBV12-4 with TRBJ2-5; no firm D call. V gave up 6 bases and J gave up 3 bases, with 14 bases separating them. The CDR3 sequence is 14 residues long.

This clonotype has only a few counts. The chain joins TRBV20-1 to TRBJ1-1, with D possibly TRBD1 on 6 matching bases. This CDR3 has 14 amino acids. From germline, CDR1 is DFQATT and CDR2 SNEGSKA (reference sequence). The V end lost 6 bases, the J end lost 1 base, and 15 bases lay between the germline ends. The CDR3 loop is CSARKTGANTEAFF. The CDR3, as DNA: TGCAGTGCGAGAAAGACAGGAGCGAACACTGAAGCTTTCTTT.

The chain combines TRBV10-3 with TRBJ2-3; D is possibly TRBD2 (6 bases). Trimming stripped 11 bases from V and 4 bases from J, with 7 bases between. The V gene's germline CDR1 is ENHRY and CDR2 SYGVKD. The CDR3 covers 10 residues. CDR3 loop: CASGADTQYF. CDR3 nucleotide sequence: TGTGCCTCGGGGGCAGATACGCAGTATTTT.

The chain combines TRBV12-3 or TRBV12-4 with TRBJ2-3; D call uncertain. Trimming removed 5 bases at V and 7 bases at J, with 22 bases between. There are 16 residues in the CDR3. In DNA, the CDR3 is TGTGCCAGCAGTGCCTCTGGCGTAGGGCCGAGGAATACGCAGTATTTT. It yields the protein CASSASGVGPRNTQYF.

The rearrangement joins TRBV11-2 to TRBJ2-7; TRBD2 aligns across 9 bases. J was trimmed by 4 bases and V by 5 bases; bases with no gene match: 9. The CDR3 contains 15 residues. Germline V gene sequence: CDR1 SGHAT, CDR2 FQNNGV. The CDR3 spells CASSLSGREGYEQYF. In nucleotides, the CDR3 is TGTGCCAGCAGCCTTAGCGGGAGAGAGGGGTACGAGCAGTACTTC.

This clonotype has a handful of counts. This rearrangement joins TRBV5-8 to TRBJ2-5; TRBD2 might be the D (6 bases). This CDR3 comprises 16 residues. V lost 4 bases and J lost 5, with 21 bases in between. The germline CDR1 and CDR2 sequences are SGHTS and YDEGEE. CDR3 amino acids: CASSNPSGRTRETQYF. The DNA for the CDR3 is TGTGCCAGCAGCAATCCGTCTGGGAGGACACGGGAGACCCAGTACTTC.

The chain links TRBV2 to TRBJ2-7; D might be TRBD2 (6 bases). Germline CDR1 is SNHLY and CDR2 is FYNNEI. The CDR3 totals 18 residues. V was clipped by 1 base and J by 4 bases, with 23 bases between them. As DNA, the CDR3 is TGTGCCAGCAGTGAAGTGAGTCGCGGGGAGTGGGGCTCTTACGAGCAGTACTTC. This sequence encodes CASSEVSRGEWGSYEQYF.

V gene TRBV5-1 combines with J gene TRBJ1-3, with D hard to call. V was pared by 4 bases and J by 7 bases, with 12 bases between. The CDR3 is 13 amino acids. Germline V gene sequence: CDR1 SGHRS, CDR2 YFSETQ. The CDR3 nucleotides read TGCGCCAGCAGCCCCGGTATGGGGAACACCATATATTTT. Its translation: CASSPGMGNTIYF.

The chain has TRBV29-1 and TRBJ1-1, with unresolved D. Germline CDR1 and CDR2: SQVTM and ANQGSEA. The V gene lost 4 bases and the J gene lost 4 bases, with 16 bases spanning the gap. The CDR3 is 14 amino acids. The DNA of the CDR3 is TGCAGCGTTGGTGAGGGTTATGTTGCCACTGAAGCTTTCTTT. Translated: CSVGEGYVATEAFF.

This clonotype was seen a few times. J is TRBJ2-5 and V is TRBV6-2 or TRBV6-3; 11 positions agree with TRBD2. Trimming cost V 4 bases and J 5 bases; bases outside gene matches: 6. The length of the CDR3 is 15 residues. The germline V gene encodes CDR1 MNHEY and CDR2 SVGEGT. CDR3 DNA sequence: TGTGCCAGCAGTTCGTTGTGGACTAGCGGGGAGACCCAGTACTTC. It encodes CASSSLWTSGETQYF.

The rearrangement joins TRBV11-2 to TRBJ1-4; possibly TRBD1 for D (6 bases). V was shortened by 1 base and J by 8 bases, with 17 bases between the two germline ends. Germline values: CDR1 SGHAT, CDR2 FQNNGV. This CDR3 contains 16 residues. As DNA, the CDR3 is TGTGCCAGCAGCTTAGGCCCGGGACATTGGGCGGAAAAACTGTTTTTT. Encoded protein: CASSLGPGHWAEKLFF. Based on the CDR3 plus reference TRBV11-2 and TRBJ1-4, the full variable domain is EAGVAQSPRYKIIEKRQSVAFWCNPISGHATLYWYQQILGQGPKLLIQFQNNGVVDDSQLPKDRFSAERLKGVDSTLKIQPAKLEDSAVYLCASSLGPGHWAEKLFFGSGTQLSVL.

This clonotype was picked up a small number of times. The chain combines TRBV29-1 with TRBJ1-1; D call uncertain. Germline loops: CDR1 SQVTM, CDR2 ANQGSEA. This CDR3 has 16 amino acids. V lost 4 bases and J lost 5, with 23 bases in between. The chain's CDR3 is CSVAFRKGGGRTEAFF. The CDR3 bases are TGCAGCGTTGCGTTTAGGAAGGGTGGAGGTCGGACTGAAGCTTTCTTT.

The chain links TRBV18 to TRBJ2-7; no clear D. The V and J ends lost 0 bases and 4 bases respectively, with 13 bases between them. The germline CDR1 and CDR2 sequences are KGHSH and LQKENI. The CDR3 has 15 residues. The CDR3 protein is CASSPPGRPSYEQYF. Here the CDR3 DNA reads TGTGCCAGCTCACCACCGGGCAGACCCTCTTACGAGCAGTACTTC.

The J gene is TRBJ2-1, the V gene TRBV24-1; 15 nucleotides line up with TRBD2. The germline V gene has CDR1 KGHDR and CDR2 SFDVKD. The CDR3 runs 17 residues. After removal of 4 bases from V and 16 bases from J, the junction contained 16 bases not matched to a gene. The CDR3 protein is CATSDPGTSGRRLGFFF. CDR3 in DNA: TGTGCCACCAGTGACCCCGGGACTAGCGGGAGGAGGCTAGGTTTTTTCTTC.

This clonotype was seen only a few times. This chain joins TRBV24-1 and TRBJ2-3; D is unclear. The germline V gene has CDR1 KGHDR and CDR2 SFDVKD. The V end was cut by 4 bases, the J end by 2 bases, with 12 bases between. This CDR3 is 15 amino acids long. CDR3 nucleotide sequence: TGTGCCACCAGTGACTCACACAGCGACACAGATACGCAGTATTTT. This encodes CATSDSHSDTDTQYF.

The chain employs TRBV10-3 and TRBJ2-3; D unresolved. Germline V lookup: CDR1 ENHRY, CDR2 SYGVKD. The CDR3 sequence is 14 residues long. The ends were cut back, 2 bases at V and 3 bases at J, with 9 bases in the middle. The CDR3 region is CAISEGRGTDTQYF. The CDR3 nucleotides are TGTGCCATCAGTGAGGGTCGTGGGACAGATACGCAGTATTTT.

This clonotype was seen at least ten times. The chain couples TRBV11-2 to TRBJ2-3; TRBD1 agrees at 7 bases. With 4 bases clipped from V and 0 bases from J, the junction kept 7 bases outside the gene matches. CDR1 is SGHAT and CDR2 is FQNNGV in the germline V gene. This CDR3 is 16 amino acids long. The CDR3 protein is CASSSTQGRSTDTQYF. The CDR3, as DNA: TGTGCCAGCAGCTCAACACAGGGGCGGAGCACAGATACGCAGTATTTT.

This rearrangement joins TRBV2 to TRBJ2-1, with TRBD1 matching over 9 bases. The trim removed 6 bases at V and 4 bases at J, leaving 10 bases unmatched. This CDR3 has 16 residues. The V gene's germline CDR1 is SNHLY and CDR2 FYNNEI. CDR3 sequence: CASRNRDRVTYNEQFF. The CDR3 nucleotides read TGTGCCAGCAGGAACCGGGACAGGGTTACTTACAATGAGCAGTTCTTC.

There are many counts of this clonotype. The V and J genes are TRBV5-1 and TRBJ2-5, with D perhaps TRBD2 (5 bases). The V gene lost 5 bases and the J gene lost 3 bases, with 23 bases spanning the gap. This CDR3 has 17 amino acids. Looked up from germline, CDR1 is SGHRS and CDR2 is YFSETQ. CDR3 loop: CASRSGSLSGVEETQYF. Written as DNA, the CDR3 is TGCGCCAGCAGGTCTGGGAGTTTGAGCGGAGTGGAAGAGACCCAGTACTTC.

This clonotype occurred a few times. J is TRBJ1-2 and V is TRBV7-9; possibly TRBD1 for D (5 bases). Trimming removed 4 bases from V and 8 bases from J, with 17 bases in between. The CDR3 sequence is 14 residues long. Germline lookup yields CDR1 SEHNR and CDR2 FQNEAQ (reference sequence). The CDR3 sequence is CASSSQQGVGGYTF. DNA for the CDR3: TGTGCCAGCAGCTCACAGCAGGGTGTAGGAGGCTACACCTTC.

V and J are TRBV5-1 and TRBJ2-5, with D hard to call. The CDR3 extends over 15 amino acids. Trimming left V 4 bases short and J 4 bases short, with 17 bases between. CDR1 and CDR2 from the germline V gene are SGHRS and YFSETQ. CDR3 DNA: TGCGCCAGCAGCCAATCAGACCCGGCGCGAGAGACCCAGTACTTC. Amino acid sequence: CASSQSDPARETQYF.

There are many counts of this clonotype. The genes are TRBV5-4 and TRBJ2-5; D might be TRBD1 or TRBD2, each matching 5 bases. The CDR3 runs to 15 residues. The germline V and J ends were trimmed by 5 bases and 3 bases, with 17 bases remaining between them. Germline values: CDR1 SGHNT, CDR2 YYREEE (reference sequence). CDR3 in DNA: TGTGCCAGCAGGAAAGGCCGGGACGAAAAAGAGACCCAGTACTTC. Translated: CASRKGRDEKETQYF.

This clonotype turned up a few times. The chain uses TRBV12-3 or TRBV12-4 and TRBJ1-5, with TRBD1 as a possible D gene (5 bases). The CDR3 spans 13 residues. V was cut by 6 bases and J by 11 bases, with 17 bases left in between. CDR3 amino acids: CASSLRESGAQHF. The CDR3 coding sequence is TGTGCCAGCAGCCTCAGGGAGAGCGGGGCCCAGCATTTT.

This clonotype was found a few times. V gene TRBV7-9 combines with J gene TRBJ2-3, with 11 nucleotides matching TRBD2. The CDR3 runs 17 residues. Germline V gene lookup returns CDR1 SEHNR and CDR2 FQNEAQ (reference sequence). V dropped 5 bases and J dropped 0; count of bases not matched to a gene: 7. The CDR3 region has the DNA TGTGCCAGCAGCCCGCGGGGACTAGCGGCTAGCACAGATACGCAGTATTTT. Protein sequence: CASSPRGLAASTDTQYF.

There are many counts of this clonotype. Compared with germline, one end of the junction differs, possibly owing to a read error. The V gene is TRBV12-3 or TRBV12-4, the J gene TRBJ2-7, with TRBD2 as a possible D gene (6 bases). This CDR3 contains 14 residues. The CDR3 spells CASSLGGGTYEQYF. In DNA, the CDR3 is TGCGCCAGCAGCTTGGGAGGAGGAACCTACGAGCAGTACTTC.

This clonotype has a handful of counts. The gene calls are TRBV20-1 and TRBJ2-7, with 10 bases identical to TRBD1. The CDR3 has 14 residues. Germline CDR1 and CDR2: DFQATT and SNEGSKA (reference sequence). The V gene end was trimmed by 5 bases and the J gene end by 3 bases; junction bases not matched to a gene: 7. The CDR3: CSARWDRGNYEQYF. For the CDR3, the DNA is TGCAGTGCTCGCTGGGACAGGGGCAACTACGAGCAGTACTTC.